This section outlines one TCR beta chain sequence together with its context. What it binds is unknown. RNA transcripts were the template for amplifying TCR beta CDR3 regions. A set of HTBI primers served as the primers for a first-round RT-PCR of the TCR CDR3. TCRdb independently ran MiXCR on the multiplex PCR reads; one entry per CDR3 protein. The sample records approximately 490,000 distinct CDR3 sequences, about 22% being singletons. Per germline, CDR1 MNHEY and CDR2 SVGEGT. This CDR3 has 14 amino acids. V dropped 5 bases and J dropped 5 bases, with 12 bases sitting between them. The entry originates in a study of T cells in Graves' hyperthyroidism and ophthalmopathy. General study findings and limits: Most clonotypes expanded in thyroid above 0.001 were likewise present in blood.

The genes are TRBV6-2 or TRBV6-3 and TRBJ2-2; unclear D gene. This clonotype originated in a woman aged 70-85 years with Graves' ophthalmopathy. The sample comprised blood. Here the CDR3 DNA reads TGTGCCAGCAGTCGGTTCTTTAGGACCGGGGAGCTGTTTTTT. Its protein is CASSRFFRTGELFF.